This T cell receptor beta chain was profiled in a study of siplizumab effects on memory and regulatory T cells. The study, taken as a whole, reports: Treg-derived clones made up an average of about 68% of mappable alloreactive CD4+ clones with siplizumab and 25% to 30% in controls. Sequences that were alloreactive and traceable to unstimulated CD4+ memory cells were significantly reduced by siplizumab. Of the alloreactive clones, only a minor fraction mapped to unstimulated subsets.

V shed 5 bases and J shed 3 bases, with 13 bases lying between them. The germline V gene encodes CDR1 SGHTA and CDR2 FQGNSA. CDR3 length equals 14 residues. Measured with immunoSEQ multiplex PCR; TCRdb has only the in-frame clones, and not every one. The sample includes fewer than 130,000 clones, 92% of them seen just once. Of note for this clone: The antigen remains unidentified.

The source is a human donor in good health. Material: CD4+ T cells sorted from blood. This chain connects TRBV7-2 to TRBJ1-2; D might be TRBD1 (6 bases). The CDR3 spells CASSLTPGDYGYTF. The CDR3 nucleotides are TGTGCCAGCAGCCTTACCCCAGGGGACTATGGCTACACCTTC.